These 2 T cell receptor beta chains were all obtained from the same sample, sequenced in a study of T cells in Graves' hyperthyroidism and ophthalmopathy (dated by TCRdb to between 2018 and 2021). To prepare the library, multiplex PCR was applied. TCRdb shows the sequencer as Illumina HiSeq 2000. The TCR beta CDR3 regions were amplified from the RNA transcripts. For the first round of RT-PCR on the TCR CDR3, the HTBI primer set was used together with the Qiagen OneStep RT-PCR kit. The public sequencing data were trimmed at Q25 with fastp and processed into clonotypes with MiXCR by TCRdb, which kept only in-frame beta chains. Merged by CDR3 protein, the rows form single entries marked with the most common genes and DNA. This sample holds some 600,000 distinct CDR3 sequences; about 15% were observed only once. The ten most abundant clones make up approximately 5.7% of the sample. Specimen: blood. The receptors come from a woman younger than 45 with Graves' hyperthyroidism that later progressed to Graves' ophthalmopathy.

This clonotype was counted ten times or more. The chain joins TRBV19 to TRBJ2-1, with TRBD2 matching 13 bases. This CDR3 is built from 17 residues. Trimming took 4 bases from V and 1 from J; bases not matched to a gene: 4. The germline V gene encodes CDR1 LNHDA and CDR2 SQIVND (reference sequence). The CDR3 protein is CASSKTSGRLSYNEQFF. The CDR3, as DNA: TGTGCCAGTAGTAAGACTAGCGGGAGGCTTTCCTACAATGAGCAGTTCTTC.

The J gene is TRBJ2-2, the V gene TRBV29-1, with 9 positions matching TRBD1. CDR1 and CDR2 from the germline V gene are SQVTM and ANQGSEA. V lost 7 bases to trimming and J lost 7 bases; unmatched junction nucleotides: 4. This CDR3 is 12 amino acids long. CDR3 loop: CSGTGGGGELFF. CDR3 DNA sequence: TGCAGCGGTACAGGGGGCGGCGGGGAGCTGTTTTTT.